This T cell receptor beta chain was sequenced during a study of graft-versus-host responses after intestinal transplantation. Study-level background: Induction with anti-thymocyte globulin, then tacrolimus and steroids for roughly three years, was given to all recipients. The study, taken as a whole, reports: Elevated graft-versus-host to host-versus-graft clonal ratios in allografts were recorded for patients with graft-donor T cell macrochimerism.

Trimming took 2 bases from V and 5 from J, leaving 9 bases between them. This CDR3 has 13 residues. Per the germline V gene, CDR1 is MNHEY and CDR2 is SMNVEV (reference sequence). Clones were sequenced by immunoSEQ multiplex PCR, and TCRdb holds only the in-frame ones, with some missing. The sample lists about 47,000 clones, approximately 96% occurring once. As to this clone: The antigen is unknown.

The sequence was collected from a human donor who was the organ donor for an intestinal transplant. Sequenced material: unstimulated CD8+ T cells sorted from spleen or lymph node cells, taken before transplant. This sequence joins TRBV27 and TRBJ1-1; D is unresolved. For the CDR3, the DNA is TGTGCCAGCAGTTTAGTCTTCAGGACTGAAGCTTTCTTT. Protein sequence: CASSLVFRTEAFF.